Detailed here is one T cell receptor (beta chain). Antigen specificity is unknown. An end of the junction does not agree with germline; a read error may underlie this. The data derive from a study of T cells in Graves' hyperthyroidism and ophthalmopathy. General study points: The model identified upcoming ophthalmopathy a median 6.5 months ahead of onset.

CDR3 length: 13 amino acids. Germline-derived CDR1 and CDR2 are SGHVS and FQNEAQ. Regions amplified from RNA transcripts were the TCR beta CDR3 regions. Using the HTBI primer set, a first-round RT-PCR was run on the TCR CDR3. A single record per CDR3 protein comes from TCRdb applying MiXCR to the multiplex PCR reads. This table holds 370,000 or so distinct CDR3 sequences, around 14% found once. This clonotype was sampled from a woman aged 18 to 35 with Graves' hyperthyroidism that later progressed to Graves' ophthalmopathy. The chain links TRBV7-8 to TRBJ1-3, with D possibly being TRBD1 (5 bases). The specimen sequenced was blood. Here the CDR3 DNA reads TGTGCCAGCACGGTGGGGGAGGGAAAAACCATATATTTT. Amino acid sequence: CASTVGEGKTIYF.